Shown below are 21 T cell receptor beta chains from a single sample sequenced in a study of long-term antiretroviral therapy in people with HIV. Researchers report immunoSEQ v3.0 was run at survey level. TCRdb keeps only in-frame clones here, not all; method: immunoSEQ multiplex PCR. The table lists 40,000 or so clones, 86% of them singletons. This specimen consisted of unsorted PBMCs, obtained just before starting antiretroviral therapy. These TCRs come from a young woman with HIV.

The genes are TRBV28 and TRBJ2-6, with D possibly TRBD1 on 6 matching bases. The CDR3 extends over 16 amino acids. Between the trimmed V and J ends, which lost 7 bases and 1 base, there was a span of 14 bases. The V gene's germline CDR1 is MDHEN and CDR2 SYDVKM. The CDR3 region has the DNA TGTGCCAGCAACAGGGTGGTGGGGTCTGGGGCCAACGTCCTGACTTTC. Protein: CASNRVVGSGANVLTF. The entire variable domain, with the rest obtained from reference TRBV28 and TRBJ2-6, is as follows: DVKVTQSSRYLVKRTGEKVFLECVQDMDHENMFWYRQDPGLGLRLIYFSYDVKMKEKGDIPEGYSVSREKKERFSLILESASTNQTSMYLCASNRVVGSGANVLTFGAGSRLTVL.

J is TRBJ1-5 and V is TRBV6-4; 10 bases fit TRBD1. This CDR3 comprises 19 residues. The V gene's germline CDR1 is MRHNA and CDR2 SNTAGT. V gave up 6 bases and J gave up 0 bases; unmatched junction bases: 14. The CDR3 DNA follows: TGTGCCAGCAGCCACCCCGGACAGGGGGATCAGTATAGCAATCAGCCCCAGCATTTT. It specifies CASSHPGQGDQYSNQPQHF.

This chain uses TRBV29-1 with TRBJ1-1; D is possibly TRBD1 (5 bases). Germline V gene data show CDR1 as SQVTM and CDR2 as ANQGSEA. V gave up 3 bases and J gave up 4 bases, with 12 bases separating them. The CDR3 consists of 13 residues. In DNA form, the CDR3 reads TGCAGCGTTGATGGCGGGACTTTCACTGAAGCTTTCTTT. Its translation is CSVDGGTFTEAFF.

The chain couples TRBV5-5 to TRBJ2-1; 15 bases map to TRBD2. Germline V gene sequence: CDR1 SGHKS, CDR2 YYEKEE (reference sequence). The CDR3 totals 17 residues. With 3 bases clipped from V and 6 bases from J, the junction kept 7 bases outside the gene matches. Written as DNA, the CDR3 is TGTGCCAGCAGCTGGACTAGCGGGAGGGGTATGAGCAATGAGCAGTTCTTC. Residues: CASSWTSGRGMSNEQFF.

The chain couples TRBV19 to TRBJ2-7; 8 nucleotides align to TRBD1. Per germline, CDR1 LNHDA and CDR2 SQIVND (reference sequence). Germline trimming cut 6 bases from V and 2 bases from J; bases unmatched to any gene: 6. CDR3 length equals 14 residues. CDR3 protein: CASRPGQATYEQYF. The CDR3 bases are TGTGCCAGTAGGCCGGGACAGGCGACCTACGAGCAGTACTTC.

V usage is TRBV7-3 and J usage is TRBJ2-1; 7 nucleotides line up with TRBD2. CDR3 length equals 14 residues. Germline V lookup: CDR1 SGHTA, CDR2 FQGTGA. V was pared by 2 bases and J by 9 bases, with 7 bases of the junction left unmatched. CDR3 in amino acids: CASSLAGAQSEQFF. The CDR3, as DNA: TGTGCCAGCAGCTTAGCGGGAGCCCAGAGTGAGCAGTTCTTC.

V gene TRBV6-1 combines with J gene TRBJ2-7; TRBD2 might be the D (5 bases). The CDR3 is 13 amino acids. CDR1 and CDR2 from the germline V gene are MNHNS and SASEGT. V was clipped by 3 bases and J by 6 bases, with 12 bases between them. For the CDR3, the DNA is TGTGCCAGCAGTGAGAGGGAGACACTCGAGCAGTACTTC. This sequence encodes CASSERETLEQYF.

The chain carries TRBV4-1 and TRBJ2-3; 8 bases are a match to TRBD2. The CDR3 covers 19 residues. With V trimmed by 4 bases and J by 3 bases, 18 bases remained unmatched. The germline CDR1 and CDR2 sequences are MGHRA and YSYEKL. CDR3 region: CASSLSGGRIFKLTDTQYF. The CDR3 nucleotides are TGCGCCAGCAGCCTATCTGGCGGGAGGATTTTCAAGTTAACAGATACGCAGTATTTT.

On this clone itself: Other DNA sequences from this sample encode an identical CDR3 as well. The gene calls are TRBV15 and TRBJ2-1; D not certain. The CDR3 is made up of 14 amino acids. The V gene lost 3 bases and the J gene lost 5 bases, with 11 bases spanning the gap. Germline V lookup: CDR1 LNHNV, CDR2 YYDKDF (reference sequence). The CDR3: CATSRPGTNNEQFF. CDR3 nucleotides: TGTGCCACCAGCAGGCCGGGTACGAACAATGAGCAGTTCTTC.

The CDR3 protein is CASNVRETQYF. Here the CDR3 DNA reads TGTGCCAGCAACGTCAGAGAGACCCAGTACTTC. The chain links TRBV2 to TRBJ2-5; D remains ambiguous. CDR1 and CDR2 from the germline V gene are SNHLY and FYNNEI. V was clipped by 7 bases and J by 4 bases, with 7 bases between them. This CDR3 is 11 amino acids long.

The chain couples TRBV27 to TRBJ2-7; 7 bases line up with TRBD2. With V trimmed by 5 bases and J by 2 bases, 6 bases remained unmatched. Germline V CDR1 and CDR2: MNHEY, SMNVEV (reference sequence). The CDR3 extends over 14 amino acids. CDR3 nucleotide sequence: TGTGCCAGCAGTCCTAGCGGAAACACCTACGAGCAGTACTTC. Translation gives CASSPSGNTYEQYF.

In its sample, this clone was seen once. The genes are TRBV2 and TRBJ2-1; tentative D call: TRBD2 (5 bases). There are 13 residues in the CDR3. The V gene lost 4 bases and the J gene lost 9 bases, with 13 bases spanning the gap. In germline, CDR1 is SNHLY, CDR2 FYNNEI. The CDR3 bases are TGTGCCAGCAGTGTTCCGGGAAGGCGTGAGCAGTTCTTC. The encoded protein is CASSVPGRREQFF.

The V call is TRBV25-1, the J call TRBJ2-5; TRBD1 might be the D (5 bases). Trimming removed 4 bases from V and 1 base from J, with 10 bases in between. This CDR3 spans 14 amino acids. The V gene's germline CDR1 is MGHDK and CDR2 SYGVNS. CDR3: CASSGGRRQETQYF. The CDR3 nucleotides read TGTGCCAGCAGTGGGGGCAGGCGCCAAGAGACCCAGTACTTC.

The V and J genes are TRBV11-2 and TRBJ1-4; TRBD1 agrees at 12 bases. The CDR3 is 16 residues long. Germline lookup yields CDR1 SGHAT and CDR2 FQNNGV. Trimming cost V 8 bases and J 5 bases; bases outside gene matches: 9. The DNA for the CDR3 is TGTGCCAGCCGCCGGGACAGGGGGCTAGAGAATGAAAAACTGTTTTTT. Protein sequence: CASRRDRGLENEKLFF.

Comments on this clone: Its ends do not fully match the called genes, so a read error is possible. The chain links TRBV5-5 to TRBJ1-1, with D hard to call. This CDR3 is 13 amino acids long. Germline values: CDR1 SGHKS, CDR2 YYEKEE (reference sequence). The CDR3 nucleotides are TGCGCCAGCAGCCCCTTTCGGAACACTGAAGCTTTCTTT. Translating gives CASSPFRNTEAFF.

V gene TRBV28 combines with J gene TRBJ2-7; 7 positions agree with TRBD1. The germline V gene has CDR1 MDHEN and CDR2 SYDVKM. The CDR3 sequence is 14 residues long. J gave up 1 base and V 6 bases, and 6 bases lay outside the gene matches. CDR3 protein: CASSSGGRSYEQYF. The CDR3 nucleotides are TGTGCCAGCAGCTCAGGGGGTCGGTCCTACGAGCAGTACTTC.

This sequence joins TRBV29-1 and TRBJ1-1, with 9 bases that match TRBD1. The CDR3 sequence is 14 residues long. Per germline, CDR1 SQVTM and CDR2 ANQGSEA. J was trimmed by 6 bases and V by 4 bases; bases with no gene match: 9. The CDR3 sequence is CSVALTGGISEAFF. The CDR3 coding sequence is TGCAGCGTTGCCCTAACAGGGGGCATCTCTGAAGCTTTCTTT.

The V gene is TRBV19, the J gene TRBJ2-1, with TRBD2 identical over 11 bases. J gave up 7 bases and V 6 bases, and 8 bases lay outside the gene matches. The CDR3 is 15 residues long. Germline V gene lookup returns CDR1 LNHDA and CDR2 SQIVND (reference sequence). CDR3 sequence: CASRTFSGRANEQFF. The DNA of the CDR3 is TGTGCCAGTAGAACCTTTAGCGGGAGGGCGAATGAGCAGTTCTTC.

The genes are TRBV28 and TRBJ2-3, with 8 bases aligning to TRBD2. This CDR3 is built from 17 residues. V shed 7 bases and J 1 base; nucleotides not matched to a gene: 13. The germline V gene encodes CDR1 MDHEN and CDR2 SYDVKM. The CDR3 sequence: CASMLGREALRTDTQYF. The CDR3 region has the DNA TGTGCCAGCATGTTGGGGCGGGAGGCACTACGCACAGATACGCAGTATTTT.

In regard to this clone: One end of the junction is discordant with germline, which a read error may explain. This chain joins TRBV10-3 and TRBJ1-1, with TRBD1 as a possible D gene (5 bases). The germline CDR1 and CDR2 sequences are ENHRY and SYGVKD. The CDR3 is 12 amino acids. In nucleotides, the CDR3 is TGTGCCATCAGCGGACACGAAGGGACGGACCTTTTT. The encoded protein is CAISGHEGTDLF.

CDR3 loop: CASSRGQGPYEQYF. DNA for the CDR3: TGTGCCAGTAGTCGCGGGCAGGGACCCTACGAGCAGTACTTC. The chain is built from TRBV19 and TRBJ2-7; D is perhaps TRBD1 or TRBD2 (5 bases each). The CDR3 totals 14 residues. V lost 5 bases and J 2 bases, leaving 13 bases between the germline ends. Germline CDR1 and CDR2: LNHDA and SQIVND (reference sequence).